This TCR beta chain was profiled in a study of tumor-infiltrating lymphocytes in primary liver carcinoma. General study findings and limits: There were only about 8-24% of top clones found in all five tumor regions. Less overlap was seen in tumor-adjacent and tumor-blood pairs than in tumor region pairs.

TCR beta cDNA came from roughly 450 ng total RNA, primed with a constant-region primer. TCR beta libraries came from three nested multiplex PCR rounds using slightly modified ARM-PCR. TRBV1-TRBV30 forward primers paired with a C-beta reverse primer drove the first two PCR rounds, around 10 cycles each. TCRdb called the multiplex PCR reads again in MiXCR, with one record for every CDR3 protein. Among roughly 32,000 distinct CDR3 sequences listed, roughly 70% were seen once. For this clonotype: The antigen is not known. The junction and the germline gene differ at one end; a read error may be behind it.

From unsorted bulk tissue weighing roughly 17-31 mg, DNA and RNA were co-extracted. Whichever tumor sample was examined, it had over 75% viable tumor cells. The CDR3 runs 15 residues. Sequenced: liver tumor tissue from sampling region 3. Regarding subset: tumor region T3, left-lateral pole. The origin of this receptor is a woman in her 30s with primary liver carcinoma and hepatitis B virus infection. This chain uses TRBV12-3 or TRBV12-4 with TRBJ2-5; 8 bases are shared with TRBD2. The CDR3 sequence is CAYSLAGFPRETRYF. In DNA, the CDR3 is TGTGCCTACAGTTTAGCGGGATTTCCCCGGGAGACCCGGTACTTC.